The source of this T cell receptor (beta chain) is a study of shared clonotypes between healthy human individuals. Study context: Those who served as donors were a couple of women and a few men between the ages of 18 and 49. Findings and limits, study-wide: The low donor count limited represented genetic and exposure-history diversity.

Sorted-subset replicate PCRs used roughly 220 ng DNA, approximately 30,000 T cell genomes. Assay: immunoSEQ multiplex PCR; the TCRdb copy retains only in-frame clones and omits some. The profile shows approximately 2.1 million clones, 93% of them singletons. All donors were Caucasian adults living in Nashville, Tennessee. Note on this clone: Its specificity is unknown.

The CDR3 loop spans 19 amino acids. Germline-derived CDR1 and CDR2 are MGHRA and YSYEKL. Deletions cut 1 base from V and 1 base from J, with 20 bases between. The clonotype was recovered from a man between 18 and 29 years old in good health. Some clones in this sample may be carry-over from other donors' samples. This rearrangement joins TRBV4-1 to TRBJ1-5, with D tentatively TRBD1 (6 bases). Source material: naive CD4+ T cells from PBMCs. Regarding subset: CD45RA+ positively selected. CDR3 amino acids: CASSQVLGGNLGSNQPQHF. DNA for the CDR3: TGCGCCAGCAGCCAAGTTTTAGGGGGAAACCTGGGGAGCAATCAGCCCCAGCATTTT.